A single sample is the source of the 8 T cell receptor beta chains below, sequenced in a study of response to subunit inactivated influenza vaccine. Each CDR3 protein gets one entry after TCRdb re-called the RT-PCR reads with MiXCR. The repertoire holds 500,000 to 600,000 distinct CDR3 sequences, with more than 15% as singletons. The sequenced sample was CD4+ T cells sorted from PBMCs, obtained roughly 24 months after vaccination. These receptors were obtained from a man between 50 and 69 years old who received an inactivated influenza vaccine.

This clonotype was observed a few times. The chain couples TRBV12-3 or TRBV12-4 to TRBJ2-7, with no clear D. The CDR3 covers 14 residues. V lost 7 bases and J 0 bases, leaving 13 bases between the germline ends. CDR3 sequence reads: CASTWTGASYEQYF. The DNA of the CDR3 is TGTGCCAGCACCTGGACGGGTGCCTCCTACGAGCAGTACTTC.

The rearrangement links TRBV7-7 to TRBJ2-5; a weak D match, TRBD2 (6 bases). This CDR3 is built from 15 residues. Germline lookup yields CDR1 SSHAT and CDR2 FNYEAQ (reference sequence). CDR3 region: CASQNGRGTAVTQYF. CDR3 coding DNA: TGTGCTAGCCAAAATGGCCGGGGGACGGCGGTGACCCAGTACTTC.

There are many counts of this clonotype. The CDR3 spells CASSFRGQAVKTQYF. In DNA, the CDR3 is TGTGCCAGCAGTTTCCGCGGACAGGCCGTGAAGACCCAGTACTTC. The V gene is TRBV6-5, the J gene TRBJ2-5; 7 bases match TRBD1. CDR1 is MNHEY, CDR2 SVGAGI, per germline. The V gene end was trimmed by 4 bases and the J gene end by 6 bases; junction bases not matched to a gene: 11. The CDR3 consists of 15 residues.

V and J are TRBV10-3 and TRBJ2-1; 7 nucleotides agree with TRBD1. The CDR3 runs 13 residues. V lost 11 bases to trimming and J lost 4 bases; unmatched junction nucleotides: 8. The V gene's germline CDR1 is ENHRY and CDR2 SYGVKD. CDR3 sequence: CAVGQSPYNEQFF. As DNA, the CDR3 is TGTGCCGTGGGACAGAGCCCTTACAATGAGCAGTTCTTC.

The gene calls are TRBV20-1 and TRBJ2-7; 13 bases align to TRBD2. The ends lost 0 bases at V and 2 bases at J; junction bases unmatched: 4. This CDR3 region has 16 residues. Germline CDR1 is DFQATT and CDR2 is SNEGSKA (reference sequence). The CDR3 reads CSARDLGTSGAYEQYF. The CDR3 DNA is TGCAGTGCTAGAGATCTAGGGACTAGCGGGGCCTACGAGCAGTACTTC.

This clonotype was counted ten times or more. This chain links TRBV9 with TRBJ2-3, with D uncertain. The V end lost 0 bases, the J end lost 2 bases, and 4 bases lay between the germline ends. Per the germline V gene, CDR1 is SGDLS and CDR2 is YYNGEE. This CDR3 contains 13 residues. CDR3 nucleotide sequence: TGTGCCAGCAGCGTAGGCGCCACAGATACGCAGTATTTT. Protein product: CASSVGATDTQYF.

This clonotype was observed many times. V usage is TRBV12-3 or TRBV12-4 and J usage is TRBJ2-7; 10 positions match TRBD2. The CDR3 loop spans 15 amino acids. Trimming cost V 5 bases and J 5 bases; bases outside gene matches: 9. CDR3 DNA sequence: TGTGCCAGCAGTACGCTAGCGGGAGCCAGCAACGAGCAGTACTTC. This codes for CASSTLAGASNEQYF.

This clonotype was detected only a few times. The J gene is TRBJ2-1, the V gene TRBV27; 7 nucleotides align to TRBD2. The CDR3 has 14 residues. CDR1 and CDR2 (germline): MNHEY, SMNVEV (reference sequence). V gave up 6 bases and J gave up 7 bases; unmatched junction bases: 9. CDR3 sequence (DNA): TGTGCCAGCAGCTTTAGCACGGGAGGTAATGAGCAGTTCTTC. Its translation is CASSFSTGGNEQFF.